These 26 T cell receptor beta chains were sequenced from one sample in a study of shared clonotypes between healthy human individuals. Here immunoSEQ multiplex PCR was the method, and the copy in TCRdb shows in-frame clones only, minus some. Of 550,000 to 600,000 clones in the sample, around 77% were seen once. What was sequenced was PBMCs. The receptors here all came from a woman in her thirties or forties in good health. Some clones in this sample may be carry-over from other donors' samples.

The rearrangement uses TRBV13 and TRBJ2-2, with a tentative D call TRBD2 (6 bases). V lost 5 bases, J lost 2 bases, and 18 bases lay in between. CDR3 size: 17 residues. CDR1 and CDR2 (germline): PRHDT, FYEKMQ (reference sequence). CDR3 DNA: TGTGCCAGCAGCGGACCAGGATGGGGACTTAACACCGGGGAGCTGTTTTTT. Encoded protein: CASSGPGWGLNTGELFF. Looking up the rest from reference TRBV13 and TRBJ2-2 gives the full variable domain: AAGVIQSPRHLIKEKRETATLKCYPIPRHDTVYWYQQGPGQDPQFLISFYEKMQSDKGSIPDRFSAQQFSDYHSELNMSSLELGDSALYFCASSGPGWGLNTGELFFGEGSRLTVL.

The V call is TRBV5-1, the J call TRBJ2-1; TRBD2 matches 9 bases. Looked up from germline, CDR1 is SGHRS and CDR2 is YFSETQ. V dropped 4 bases and J dropped 7; count of bases not matched to a gene: 9. The CDR3 extends over 15 amino acids. The CDR3 here is CASSHLAGGKNEQFF. CDR3 in DNA: TGCGCCAGCAGCCACCTTGCGGGAGGGAAAAATGAGCAGTTCTTC.

The rearrangement joins TRBV28 to TRBJ2-1; D gene uncertain. The CDR3 has 11 residues. The germline V gene encodes CDR1 MDHEN and CDR2 SYDVKM. Trimming took 5 bases from V and 8 from J, leaving 7 bases between them. In DNA, the CDR3 is TGTGCCAGCAGTGCTATCTATGAGCAGTTCTTC. Translating gives CASSAIYEQFF.

This clone was observed a few times. This CDR3 is CATERVNTEAFF. DNA of the CDR3: TGTGCCACTGAACGGGTGAACACTGAAGCTTTCTTT. V gene TRBV28 combines with J gene TRBJ1-1; D ambiguous. Trimming took off 10 bases at V and 0 bases at J, with 9 bases between the two ends. Germline V gives CDR1 MDHEN, CDR2 SYDVKM. The CDR3 covers 12 residues.

CDR3 bases: TGTGCCAGTAGTTTCGGTAGCAGATACAATGAGCAGTTCTTC. Encoded protein: CASSFGSRYNEQFF. The chain joins TRBV19 to TRBJ2-1; the D is unclear. CDR3 length: 14 residues. V was pared by 5 bases and J by 4 bases, with 12 bases between. The V gene's germline CDR1 is LNHDA and CDR2 SQIVND (reference sequence).

Here the CDR3 reads CASSSPLDTQYF. CDR3 bases: TGTGCCAGCAGCTCTCCTCTGGATACGCAGTATTTT. V gene TRBV7-6 combines with J gene TRBJ2-3; D is ambiguous. CDR3 length equals 12 residues. From germline, CDR1 is SGHVS and CDR2 FNYEAQ. V was trimmed by 4 bases and J by 6 bases, leaving 8 bases between them.

This clone was recorded once. J is TRBJ2-1 and V is TRBV4-2; 13 positions match TRBD2. The CDR3 loop spans 19 amino acids. Germline values: CDR1 LGHNA, CDR2 YNFKEQ. Trimming cost V 0 bases and J 8 bases; bases outside gene matches: 13. CDR3 in amino acids: CASSQERLAGGMTRDEQFF. The CDR3 bases are TGTGCCAGCAGCCAAGAAAGACTAGCGGGAGGCATGACTCGGGATGAGCAGTTCTTC.

This chain links TRBV7-9 with TRBJ1-1; unclear D gene. Germline values: CDR1 SEHNR, CDR2 FQNEAQ (reference sequence). The germline V and J ends were trimmed by 3 bases and 0 bases, with 17 bases remaining between them. CDR3 length: 17 residues. The DNA for the CDR3 is TGTGCCAGCAGCTTTAGCGGACCCGACGGGCTGAACACTGAAGCTTTCTTT. Translated, it gives CASSFSGPDGLNTEAFF.

This clone was detected only a few times. The rearrangement uses TRBV9 and TRBJ1-1, with D tentatively TRBD1 (5 bases). With 0 bases removed from V and 0 bases from J, the gap between germline ends came to 15 bases. The germline V gene has CDR1 SGDLS and CDR2 YYNGEE. This CDR3 is 17 amino acids long. The CDR3 here is CASSVGTIPLMNTEAFF. The CDR3 DNA reads as TGTGCCAGCAGCGTAGGGACAATCCCTCTCATGAACACTGAAGCTTTCTTT.

The table lists this clone with many counts. This chain links TRBV28 with TRBJ2-4; the match to TRBD1 covers 8 bases. Germline assignment: CDR1 MDHEN and CDR2 SYDVKM. This CDR3 spans 16 amino acids. This CDR3 reads CAHSLSQGAGKNIQYF. The CDR3 DNA sequence: TGTGCTCACAGTTTATCCCAGGGGGCTGGCAAAAACATTCAGTACTTC. Variable domain in full (rest from reference TRBV28 and TRBJ2-4): DVKVTQSSRYLVKRTGEKVFLECVQDMDHENMFWYRQDPGLGLRLIYFSYDVKMKEKGDIPEGYSVSREKKERFSLILESASTNQTSMYLCAHSLSQGAGKNIQYFGAGTRLSVL.

As concerns this clone: A far larger clone is one nucleotide away, so this likely arose from a read error. Other nucleotide sequences in the sample specify the same CDR3. This chain connects TRBV30 to TRBJ2-5, with D perhaps matching TRBD1 (6 bases). Germline V CDR1 and CDR2: GTSNPN, SVGIG (reference sequence). The CDR3 totals 14 residues. The CDR3 DNA is TGTGCTTGGAGCCGACAGGTTCGACAAGAGACCCAGTACTTC. It is translated as CAWSRQVRQETQYF.

This clone was seen a few times. The gene calls are TRBV6-5 and TRBJ2-6; D remains ambiguous. The germline V gene encodes CDR1 MNHEY and CDR2 SVGAGI. The CDR3 consists of 14 residues. Trimming took off 5 bases at V and 4 bases at J, with 9 bases between the two ends. The CDR3 nucleotides are TGTGCCAGCAGTCAGACACCCGGGGCCAACGTCCTGACTTTC. It translates to CASSQTPGANVLTF.

This clone came up many times. V and J are TRBV28 and TRBJ1-5; possible D gene TRBD1, 5 bases. The germline CDR1 and CDR2 sequences are MDHEN and SYDVKM. This CDR3 has 14 amino acids. V was clipped by 4 bases and J by 4 bases, with 11 bases between them. The CDR3, as DNA: TGTGCCAGCAGTTACGGGACGGAGAATCAGCCCCAGCATTTT. Translating gives CASSYGTENQPQHF.

The V call is TRBV5-4, the J call TRBJ2-2; no clear D. The V gene's germline CDR1 is SGHNT and CDR2 YYREEE (reference sequence). Trimming stripped 0 bases from V and 6 bases from J, with 6 bases between. This CDR3 region has 13 residues. The CDR3 is CASSLEISGELFF. CDR3 bases: TGTGCCAGCAGCTTGGAGATCTCCGGGGAGCTGTTTTTT.

This clone has only a few counts. The same CDR3 also results from other DNA sequences found in this sample. V is TRBV18 and J is TRBJ1-1; a weak D match, TRBD1 (5 bases). V lost 3 bases to trimming and J lost 1 base, with 9 bases between them. The CDR3 runs 14 residues. Germline V CDR1 and CDR2: KGHSH, LQKENI. CDR3 bases: TGTGCCAGCTCACCGGCAACAGGGAACACTGAAGCTTTCTTT. It encodes CASSPATGNTEAFF.

This clone appeared a few times. The chain carries TRBV19 and TRBJ2-2; 13 positions agree with TRBD2. The CDR3 contains 17 residues. V lost 5 bases and J lost 4; bases outside the gene matches: 7. Germline CDR1 and CDR2: LNHDA and SQIVND (reference sequence). As DNA, the CDR3 is TGTGCCAGTAGTCCCGGACTAGCGGGAGATGTCACCGGGGAGCTGTTTTTT. This gives the protein CASSPGLAGDVTGELFF. The full variable domain, its missing parts supplied by reference TRBV19 and TRBJ2-2, is DGGITQSPKYLFRKEGQNVTLSCEQNLNHDAMYWYRQDPGQGLRLIYYSQIVNDFQKGDIAEGYSVSREKKESFPLTVTSAQKNPTAFYLCASSPGLAGDVTGELFFGEGSRLTVL.

The chain combines TRBV18 with TRBJ1-1, with D hard to call. Between the trimmed V and J ends, which lost 3 bases and 1 base, there was a span of 9 bases. CDR1 KGHSH and CDR2 LQKENI come from the germline V gene. This CDR3 is 14 amino acids long. The CDR3 DNA reads as TGTGCCAGCTCACCTAGGTTCAAGAACACTGAAGCTTTCTTT. As protein: CASSPRFKNTEAFF.

The chain combines TRBV11-2 with TRBJ2-1; 7 bases are shared with TRBD2. Germline V gene data show CDR1 as SGHAT and CDR2 as FQNNGV. V trimming: 5 bases; J trimming: 10 bases; junction bases outside the gene matches: 17. The CDR3 extends over 16 amino acids. The chain's CDR3 is CASSNRGRERVEEQFF. The CDR3 nucleotides read TGTGCCAGCAGCAACAGAGGGCGGGAGCGCGTGGAGGAGCAGTTCTTC.

V is TRBV30 and J is TRBJ1-5, with D unresolved. CDR1 and CDR2 (germline): GTSNPN, SVGIG (reference sequence). The V end was cut by 4 bases, the J end by 7 bases, with 14 bases between. The CDR3 is 13 amino acids. CDR3 DNA sequence: TGTGCCTGGACCGACAACAGCGGACAGCCCCAGCATTTT. Translated: CAWTDNSGQPQHF.

About this clone itself: It is likely a read error: a sequence one base away is far more abundant. V gene TRBV7-1 combines with J gene TRBJ2-2, with a tentative D call TRBD1 (5 bases). Being an ORF, TRBV7-1 has a function that is uncertain. CDR3 length: 14 amino acids. The CDR3 here is CSSSLSGRSGELFF. CDR3 DNA: TGTTCCAGCAGCTTATCAGGGCGGTCCGGGGAGCTGTTTTTT.

The rearrangement joins TRBV7-3 to TRBJ2-5; TRBD2 agrees at 7 bases. The CDR3 is 13 residues long. Germline V CDR1 and CDR2: SGHTA, FQGTGA. V trimming: 5 bases; J trimming: 5 bases; junction bases outside the gene matches: 5. CDR3 protein: CASSRGLLETQYF. The DNA of the CDR3 is TGTGCCAGCAGCAGGGGACTATTGGAGACCCAGTACTTC.

Comment on this clone: A much larger clone differs by one base, so this may be a read error. The chain combines TRBV7-9 with TRBJ2-5; 8 bases agree with TRBD2. CDR1 SEHNR and CDR2 FQNEAQ come from the germline V gene (reference sequence). CDR3 length: 14 residues. Trimming removed 3 bases from V and 3 bases from J; junction bases left unmatched: 3. The CDR3 spells CASSLVLAEETQYF. The CDR3 DNA is TGTGCCAGCAGCTTGGTACTAGCGGAAGAGACCCAGTACTTC.

The chain is built from TRBV18 and TRBJ1-4; 10 bases map to TRBD1. Per the germline V gene, CDR1 is KGHSH and CDR2 is LQKENI. The junction had 11 bases not matched to a gene; V was cut back by 4 bases and J by 6 bases. This CDR3 spans 17 amino acids. This CDR3 is CASSLFAGTGDDEKLFF. The CDR3 region has the DNA TGTGCCAGCTCACTTTTCGCCGGGACAGGGGACGATGAAAAACTGTTTTTT.

This clone was seen a single time. CDR3 sequence (DNA): TGTGCCAGCAGTTTGGGGATCTCCGGGACAGGGTTGTACGAGCAGTACTTC. This codes for CASSLGISGTGLYEQYF. The chain links TRBV27 to TRBJ2-7; TRBD1 aligns across 9 bases. This CDR3 has 17 amino acids. The trim removed 3 bases at V and 4 bases at J, leaving 13 bases unmatched. The germline CDR1 and CDR2 sequences are MNHEY and SMNVEV (reference sequence).

V and J are TRBV30 and TRBJ2-4, with no clear D. The V end lost 0 bases, the J end lost 10 bases, and 16 bases lay between the germline ends. The CDR3 is made up of 14 amino acids. Germline CDR1 is GTSNPN and CDR2 is SVGIG (reference sequence). CDR3 amino acids: CAWSVQSPQSIQYF. CDR3 DNA: TGTGCCTGGAGTGTACAGTCGCCGCAGAGTATTCAGTACTTC.

The chain employs TRBV12-5 and TRBJ2-1; D gene uncertain. The V gene lost 4 bases and the J gene lost 0 bases, with 16 bases spanning the gap. The CDR3 has 17 residues. The germline V gene has CDR1 LGHNT and CDR2 FRNRAP. In nucleotides, the CDR3 is TGTGCTAGTGGTTCGACCGAACGGGTGAGCTCCTACAATGAGCAGTTCTTC. The encoded protein is CASGSTERVSSYNEQFF.